Listed here are 25 T cell receptor beta chains from one sample, sequenced in a study of cytomegalovirus exposure and HLA in healthy donors. The data were produced by immunoSEQ multiplex PCR, yet TCRdb's version contains in-frame clones alone and is incomplete. The sample lists 100,000 to 150,000 clones, roughly 87% seen once, with around 1.2% in the top ten. The specimen sequenced was PBMCs. These receptors were obtained from a woman under 30 in good health and CMV-seronegative.

This chain links TRBV2 with TRBJ2-1, with D unresolved. The V end was cut by 7 bases, the J end by 4 bases, with 11 bases between. This CDR3 has 13 amino acids. The germline gives CDR1 SNHLY, CDR2 FYNNEI. DNA of the CDR3: TGTGCCAGCAAAGAGGCCCAGTACAATGAGCAGTTCTTC. Translation gives CASKEAQYNEQFF.

The V gene is TRBV11-2, the J gene TRBJ2-7, with 7 bases lining up with TRBD1. The CDR3 is made up of 16 amino acids. The V and J ends lost 6 bases and 3 bases, in that order; junction bases with no gene match: 14. The germline CDR1 and CDR2 sequences are SGHAT and FQNNGV. In DNA form, the CDR3 reads TGTGCCAGCAGTTACTCGACCTTGCGACAGGGCTACGAGCAGTACTTC. Protein sequence: CASSYSTLRQGYEQYF.

CDR3 DNA: TGCGCCAGCAGCCAAGGGTACAGGGGTAGCGACGAGCAGTACTTC. Its protein is CASSQGYRGSDEQYF. The rearrangement uses TRBV4-3 and TRBJ2-7; 7 nucleotides line up with TRBD1. In germline, CDR1 is LGHNA, CDR2 YSLEER. This CDR3 has 15 residues. Trimming removed 1 base from V and 5 bases from J; junction bases left unmatched: 8.

The chain couples TRBV14 to TRBJ2-1, with 7 bases matching TRBD2. The V segment lost 4 bases and the J segment 5 bases; nucleotides outside the gene matches: 5. This CDR3 spans 14 amino acids. The germline V gene encodes CDR1 SGHDN and CDR2 FVKESK. DNA for the CDR3: TGTGCCAGCAGCCCGGGGGACTACAACAATGAGCAGTTCTTC. Its protein is CASSPGDYNNEQFF.

The chain combines TRBV7-9 with TRBJ2-3, with D tentatively TRBD2 (5 bases). Germline V gene sequence: CDR1 SEHNR, CDR2 FQNEAQ (reference sequence). This CDR3 is built from 13 residues. The V end was cut by 1 base, the J end by 5 bases, with 7 bases between. The CDR3 spells CASSLVLEDTQYF. In nucleotides, the CDR3 is TGTGCCAGCAGCTTAGTACTAGAAGATACGCAGTATTTT.

This clone was recorded only once. The chain combines TRBV18 with TRBJ1-1; no clear D gene. V lost 1 base to trimming and J lost 1 base, with 10 bases between them. The CDR3 runs to 15 residues. Germline lookup yields CDR1 KGHSH and CDR2 LQKENI. Written as DNA, the CDR3 is TGTGCCAGCTCACCACAACGTCCCGGGAACACTGAAGCTTTCTTT. Its translation is CASSPQRPGNTEAFF.

The V gene is TRBV6-5, the J gene TRBJ2-2; no reliable D call. The germline gives CDR1 MNHEY, CDR2 SVGAGI. This CDR3 has 14 amino acids. With 6 bases removed from V and 3 bases from J, the gap between germline ends came to 11 bases. The DNA of the CDR3 is TGTGCCAGCAGCCCCGCAGGATACACCGGGGAGCTGTTTTTT. Its translation: CASSPAGYTGELFF.

This chain's CDR3 is CASSYKAECLIKPQHF. The CDR3 nucleotides read TGTGCCAGCAGTTATAAGGCGGAGTGCCTTATTAAGCCCCAGCATTTT. The rearrangement joins TRBV6-8 to TRBJ1-5; D not resolved. Trimming shortened V by 3 bases and J by 8 bases, and 20 bases separated the two germline ends. The CDR3 is 16 residues long. Germline-derived CDR1 and CDR2 are MNHGY and SAAAGT.

The rearrangement uses TRBV4-1 and TRBJ2-7; D is unresolved. Trimming cost V 0 bases and J 8 bases, with 8 bases left between them. Germline V gene data show CDR1 as MGHRA and CDR2 as YSYEKL. CDR3 length: 12 residues. The CDR3 DNA is TGCGCCAGCAGCCAAGATCAACAGCAGCAGTACTTC. The encoded protein is CASSQDQQQQYF.

The chain links TRBV6-5 to TRBJ2-1; 8 positions match TRBD2. CDR1 and CDR2 (germline): MNHEY, SVGAGI. Germline trimming cut 7 bases from V and 6 bases from J; bases unmatched to any gene: 5. This CDR3 contains 13 residues. CDR3 sequence reads: CASKSGGSNEQFF. The CDR3 coding sequence is TGTGCCAGCAAATCGGGAGGGAGCAATGAGCAGTTCTTC.

The chain uses TRBV28 and TRBJ2-7, with D hard to call. Germline V gives CDR1 MDHEN, CDR2 SYDVKM. Trimming took off 7 bases at V and 3 bases at J, with 13 bases between the two ends. CDR3 length: 13 amino acids. The CDR3 DNA follows: TGTGCCAGCAATAGAGGCCCCATCTACGAGCAGTACTTC. Its protein product is CASNRGPIYEQYF.

The V and J genes are TRBV7-9 and TRBJ2-7, with 9 bases aligning to TRBD1. V lost 5 bases and J lost 8; bases outside the gene matches: 10. Germline V gives CDR1 SEHNR, CDR2 FQNEAQ (reference sequence). The CDR3 covers 14 residues. CDR3 sequence reads: CASSTDRGGKKQYF. DNA of the CDR3: TGTGCCAGCAGCACGGACAGGGGAGGGAAAAAGCAGTACTTC.

This chain joins TRBV25-1 and TRBJ1-5; D unclear. The V gene lost 2 bases and the J gene lost 7 bases, with 9 bases spanning the gap. CDR1 MGHDK and CDR2 SYGVNS come from the germline V gene. The CDR3 extends over 13 amino acids. CDR3 in amino acids: CASSESYSQPQHF. The CDR3 DNA follows: TGTGCCAGCAGTGAAAGCTATTCCCAGCCCCAGCATTTT.

The chain uses TRBV19 and TRBJ2-2, with TRBD2 as a possible D gene (7 bases). This CDR3 is built from 15 residues. Germline V gives CDR1 LNHDA, CDR2 SQIVND (reference sequence). V lost 3 bases and J lost 3, with 11 bases in between. CDR3 sequence reads: CASSITGRDTGELFF. The CDR3 DNA reads as TGTGCCAGTAGTATTACAGGGAGGGACACCGGGGAGCTGTTTTTT.

In this sample, this clone turned up a few times. V usage is TRBV6-5 and J usage is TRBJ1-2; D is ambiguous. CDR3 length: 12 amino acids. Germline V gene data show CDR1 as MNHEY and CDR2 as SVGAGI. V shed 8 bases and J shed 7 bases, with 14 bases lying between them. The CDR3 loop is CASSMRESGYTF. CDR3 coding DNA: TGTGCCAGCTCCATGAGGGAGAGTGGCTACACCTTC.

In this sample, this clone turned up once. The V call is TRBV6-1, the J call TRBJ2-3; D not resolved. In germline, CDR1 is MNHNS, CDR2 SASEGT. The CDR3 is 13 amino acids. The V end lost 2 bases, the J end lost 3 bases, and 6 bases lay between the germline ends. This chain's CDR3 is CASSEIMTDTQYF. As DNA, the CDR3 is TGTGCCAGCAGTGAAATTATGACAGATACGCAGTATTTT.

The V and J genes are TRBV6-5 and TRBJ2-1; 9 bases are a match to TRBD2. Unmatched junction bases numbered 4, after V lost 2 bases and J lost 8 bases. CDR3 size: 14 residues. Germline V lookup: CDR1 MNHEY, CDR2 SVGAGI. The DNA for the CDR3 is TGTGCCAGCAGTTACGGGCGGGAGGGGGATGAGCAGTTCTTC. Translation gives CASSYGREGDEQFF.

The chain carries TRBV7-6 and TRBJ1-2, with 9 bases matching TRBD1. The CDR3 loop spans 16 amino acids. The germline CDR1 and CDR2 sequences are SGHVS and FNYEAQ. V lost 5 bases to trimming and J lost 8 bases; unmatched junction nucleotides: 15. The CDR3 spells CASSPSIPGQGAGYTF. The CDR3 DNA reads TGTGCCAGCAGCCCAAGCATCCCGGGACAGGGCGCGGGCTACACCTTC.

This clone was recorded once. The gene calls are TRBV18 and TRBJ1-2; TRBD1 aligns across 8 bases. Germline V gene sequence: CDR1 KGHSH, CDR2 LQKENI. V shed 1 base, J shed 2 bases, and the junction held 9 bases outside the gene matches. The CDR3 covers 17 residues. CDR3 amino acids: CASSPRTGLEGNYGYTF. CDR3 nucleotide sequence: TGTGCCAGCTCACCACGGACAGGGTTAGAAGGGAACTATGGCTACACCTTC. The entire variable domain, with the rest obtained from reference TRBV18 and TRBJ1-2, is as follows: NAGVMQNPRHLVRRRGQEARLRCSPMKGHSHVYWYRQLPEEGLKFMVYLQKENIIDESGMPKERFSAEFPKEGPSILRIQQVVRGDSAAYFCASSPRTGLEGNYGYTFGSGTRLTVV.

The chain carries TRBV2 and TRBJ1-4, with TRBD1 matching over 7 bases. V lost 4 bases, J lost 5 bases, and 4 bases stayed unmatched. The germline gives CDR1 SNHLY, CDR2 FYNNEI. The CDR3 has 14 amino acids. The CDR3 nucleotides read TGTGCCAGCAGTGGAGGGACAGTAAATGAAAAACTGTTTTTT. Its translation: CASSGGTVNEKLFF.

This chain uses TRBV6-1 with TRBJ1-1, with 7 bases fitting TRBD1. CDR3 length: 16 amino acids. Germline lookup yields CDR1 MNHNS and CDR2 SASEGT. The V segment lost 3 bases and the J segment 2 bases; nucleotides outside the gene matches: 9. CDR3 bases: TGTGCCAGCAGTGAGGGGGACAGTTTGATAAACACTGAAGCTTTCTTT. Residues: CASSEGDSLINTEAFF.

The chain links TRBV2 to TRBJ2-3; TRBD2 matches at 7 bases. This CDR3 region has 15 residues. Germline values: CDR1 SNHLY, CDR2 FYNNEI. V dropped 7 bases and J dropped 4; count of bases not matched to a gene: 11. The CDR3 coding sequence is TGTGCCAGCACCCCTGGGAGCGGGGCAGCAGATACGCAGTATTTT. Amino acid sequence: CASTPGSGAADTQYF.

The chain combines TRBV7-9 with TRBJ2-7; TRBD2 agrees at 10 bases. Unmatched junction bases numbered 6, after V lost 1 base and J lost 0 bases. The CDR3 covers 17 residues. CDR1 is SEHNR, CDR2 FQNEAQ, per germline (reference sequence). CDR3 in amino acids: CASSLGSSGGSSYEQYF. The CDR3 nucleotides are TGTGCCAGCAGCTTAGGGTCTAGCGGGGGCAGCTCCTACGAGCAGTACTTC.

This rearrangement joins TRBV5-4 to TRBJ1-2, with a possible D match to TRBD1 (5 bases). The V gene lost 6 bases and the J gene lost 1 base, with 13 bases spanning the gap. CDR1 and CDR2 (germline): SGHNT, YYREEE (reference sequence). The CDR3 loop spans 14 amino acids. CDR3 sequence reads: CASTTDTFNYGYTF. DNA for the CDR3: TGTGCCAGCACCACGGACACCTTTAACTATGGCTACACCTTC.

J is TRBJ1-1 and V is TRBV7-8; the D gene is possibly TRBD1 (5 bases). CDR3 length: 14 amino acids. The ends were cut back, 2 bases at V and 3 bases at J, with 10 bases in the middle. In germline, CDR1 is SGHVS, CDR2 FQNEAQ. In DNA form, the CDR3 reads TGTGCCAGCAGCTTAATGTCGACAGACACTGAAGCTTTCTTT. Translation: CASSLMSTDTEAFF.